Described below is a single T cell receptor (beta chain) sequence and its context. Its antigen target is currently unknown. No much larger clone exists at a distance of one base, and base qualities are not known. This sample was included in a study of shared clonotypes between healthy human individuals (dated by TCRdb to 2019 to 2021). For context, the study as a whole: A few men and a couple of women, aged 18 to 49 years, made up the cohort. The study deeply sequenced blood TCR repertoires of about 5 healthy adults to estimate repertoire size and the extent of clonotype sharing between individuals. Libraries were prepared and TCR repertoires were sequenced by different laboratories using diverse techniques, in order to increase sequencing depth and limit assay-specific biases. Per donor, leukapheresis produced somewhere between about 0.9 and 9 billion PBMCs. General findings and caveats noted by the study authors: Only blood was sampled, and tissue TCR repertoires likely differ from those in blood. Because the study included only a small number of donors, the genetic and exposure-history diversity represented was limited. Based on pairwise subsampling, the degree of clonotype sharing among donors was expected to be affected by sequencing depth.

Including cysteine and phenylalanine, the CDR3 has 13 amino acids. Only the CDR3 DNA stays, 39 bases, in frame from base 1. Trimming leaves V shorter by 3 bases and J shorter by 4 bases, with the junction holding 2 bases beyond the gene matches. The germline V gene specifies SNHLY as CDR1 and FYNNEI as CDR2. Using the deep immunoSEQ assay, multiplex PCR amplified TCR CDR3 regions from genomic DNA. Extracted genomic DNA from each cell subset was distributed evenly across all wells of several immunoSEQ 96-well plates, and each plate was treated as a replicate. For unsorted PBMC, approximately 0.3 ug of genomic DNA, equivalent to 30,000 to 35,000 T cell genomes, went into each replicate PCR. Unsorted PBMC genomic DNA was sequenced across ten immunoSEQ deep assay plates. The purified libraries were quantified using a Qubit 3.0 fluorometer, sized with a Bioanalyzer 2100, and then quantified again using the KAPA Library Quantification kit. Every immunoSEQ 96-well plate was sequenced on a dedicated single-read 150-cycle Illumina NextSeq 550 flow cell. The authors' analysis ran thus. Because the immunoSEQ output included only junctional sequences and no quality scores, the filtering could not be the same as the filtering used for full-length reads. To assign V/J genes and CDR3, sequences were annotated using PyIR, a Python wrapper for IgBLAST v1.9, with IMGT germline references. Reads were removed for weak V/J assignments (E-value above 1e-6), missing CDR3, stop codons, out-of-frame junctions, or ambiguous translated residues. V3J clonotypes were defined as sequences sharing an identical inferred V gene, J gene, and CDR3 amino acid sequence. To compute the percentage overlap between repertoires, the number of shared unique clonotypes was divided by the size of the smaller repertoire. Repertoire richness was assessed with RTK rarefaction, the Chao1 estimator, and Recon v2.1 estimates of unobserved clonotypes. Drawn from immuneACCESS, this table holds only the in-frame rearrangements with V and J called that TCRdb kept. Clones are partly lost; checked studies trace under half to an unresolved V gene and leave the rest unexplained. V and J calls and clone size are those listed in that table; D and trimming were worked out from the DNA. This sample holds about 490,000 clones; roughly four fifths were observed only once. The ten largest clones add up to roughly 13% of the sample.

Donors were healthy HIV-negative adults with no recently reported acute infections or vaccinations. Every donor was a Caucasian adult residing in Nashville, Tennessee, USA. For unsorted samples, about 90 million PBMCs were counted and genomic DNA was extracted with the QIAamp DNA Blood Mini kit. Blood was collected by leukapheresis, and PBMCs were isolated by Ficoll-Histopaque density gradient centrifugation and then cryopreserved in liquid nitrogen vapor phase. Sequenced sample: PBMCs. The clonotype was recovered from a woman aged 35 to 49 in good health. Some clones in this sample may be carry-over from other donors' samples. The rearrangement joined TRBV2 to TRBJ1-2; 7 central bases correspond to TRBD1. For the CDR3, the sequence is CASSERTGYGYTF. The DNA reads as follows: TGTGCCAGCAGTGAGAGGACAGGCTATGGCTACACCTTC.